A selection of T cell receptor beta chains follows, all from one sample in a study of Graves' ophthalmopathy and Graves' hyperthyroidism. TCRdb reanalysed the multiplex PCR reads using MiXCR and keeps one entry per CDR3 protein. The sample yields around 520,000 distinct CDR3 sequences, less than 40% seen once. Source material: peripheral blood or thyroid tissue (not recorded which). The receptors originated from an adult man with Graves' hyperthyroidism. Each CDR3 is given with its conserved first and last residue. A D gene is named only where the DNA matches it firmly. Expanded clones are given a class, and other clones once, few, many or no size at all.

V: TRBV4-1
D: NA
size: NA
J: TRBJ2-3
CDR3: CASSQRWMGPKDTQYF
DNA: TGCGCCAGCAGCCAACGATGGATGGGACCAAAAGATACGCAGTATTTT

V: TRBV19
D: NA
size: NA
J: TRBJ2-2
CDR3: CASSISAIRNTGELFF
DNA: TGTGCCAGTAGTATATCGGCCATTCGAAACACCGGGGAGCTGTTTTTT

V: TRBV29-1
D: TRBD1
size: NA
J: TRBJ2-5
CDR3: CSVQVGQGARGTQYF
DNA: TGCAGCGTCCAGGTTGGACAGGGGGCGCGGGGGACCCAGTACTTC

V: TRBV11-3
D: NA
size: NA
J: TRBJ1-1
CDR3: CASSSLDRSLNTEAFF
DNA: TGTGCCAGCAGCTCACTGGACAGATCCCTGAACACTGAAGCTTTCTTT

V: TRBV10-3
D: TRBD1
size: NA
J: TRBJ1-1
CDR3: CAISYVVGQGRTEAFF
DNA: TGTGCCATCAGTTACGTTGTGGGACAGGGGCGGACTGAAGCTTTCTTT

V: TRBV25-1
D: NA
size: few
J: TRBJ2-5
CDR3: CASRKPTPIPGMETQYF
DNA: TGTGCCAGCCGAAAACCGACCCCTATACCGGGGATGGAGACCCAGTACTTC

V: TRBV5-1
D: TRBD1
size: NA
J: TRBJ1-2
CDR3: CASSLVPRGQGFGGYTF
DNA: TGCGCCAGCAGCTTAGTCCCCCGGGGACAGGGATTTGGTGGCTACACCTTC

V: TRBV7-9
D: TRBD1
size: NA
J: TRBJ1-5
CDR3: CAGSPGTGDQPQHF
DNA: TGTGCCGGCAGCCCCGGGACAGGGGATCAGCCCCAGCATTTT

V: TRBV7-6
D: TRBD2
size: few
J: TRBJ2-1
CDR3: CASSLAAGAREQFF
DNA: TGTGCCAGCAGCTTAGCAGCGGGAGCGCGCGAGCAGTTCTTC

V: TRBV20-1
D: NA
size: NA
J: TRBJ2-7
CDR3: CSAGDRGEYELYF
DNA: TGCAGTGCTGGAGACAGAGGTGAATACGAGCTGTACTTC

V: TRBV10-3
D: NA
size: NA
J: TRBJ2-2
CDR3: CAIVGARDTGELFF
DNA: TGTGCCATCGTCGGGGCCAGGGACACCGGGGAGCTGTTTTTT

V: TRBV10-3
D: TRBD1
size: many
J: TRBJ1-1
CDR3: CAIRGDRVGTEAFF
DNA: TGTGCCATCAGAGGGGACAGGGTGGGGACTGAAGCTTTCTTT

V: TRBV13
D: NA
size: many
J: TRBJ2-7
CDR3: CASSSAPRGGYEQYF
DNA: TGTGCCAGCAGCTCGGCCCCAAGGGGCGGGTACGAGCAGTACTTC

V: TRBV11-2
D: TRBD1
size: NA
J: TRBJ1-5
CDR3: CASSLKLSTGEYYQPQHF
DNA: TGTGCCAGCAGCTTAAAACTGTCGACAGGGGAGTATTATCAGCCCCAGCATTTT

V: TRBV30
D: NA
size: few
J: TRBJ1-4
CDR3: CAWSVPGGSSEKLFF
DNA: TGTGCCTGGAGTGTACCGGGGGGCTCAAGTGAAAAACTGTTTTTT

V: TRBV27
D: NA
size: few
J: TRBJ2-7
CDR3: CASSFARLPYEQYF
DNA: TGTGCCAGCAGTTTTGCCAGGTTACCCTACGAGCAGTACTTC

V: TRBV20-1
D: TRBD2
size: NA
J: TRBJ2-5
CDR3: CSALKRTTAGAQYF
DNA: TGCAGTGCTCTCAAGCGGACAACCGCGGGGGCCCAGTACTTC

V: TRBV5-6
D: NA
size: many
J: TRBJ1-5
CDR3: CASSWANGQPQHF
DNA: TGTGCCAGCAGTTGGGCCAATGGTCAGCCCCAGCATTTT

V: TRBV9
D: TRBD2
size: NA
J: TRBJ2-7
CDR3: CASSVGLAGVDNEQYF
DNA: TGTGCCAGCAGCGTAGGGCTAGCGGGAGTAGATAACGAGCAGTACTTC

V: TRBV4-1
D: NA
size: NA
J: TRBJ2-7
CDR3: CASSQSEQYF
DNA: TGCGCCAGCAGCCAAAGCGAGCAGTACTTC

V: TRBV7-8
D: TRBD2
size: NA
J: TRBJ2-6
CDR3: CASSLVLAGGTGANVLTF
DNA: TGTGCCAGCAGCTTAGTTCTAGCGGGGGGGACCGGGGCCAACGTCCTGACTTTC

V: TRBV9
D: NA
size: many
J: TRBJ2-2
CDR3: CASSVTNTGELFF
DNA: TGTGCCAGCAGCGTAACGAACACCGGGGAGCTGTTTTTT

V: TRBV9
D: NA
size: NA
J: TRBJ2-7
CDR3: CASSVDGGRQGYDPNYEQYF
DNA: TGTGCCAGCAGCGTAGACGGGGGGCGACAGGGTTACGACCCGAACTACGAGCAGTACTTC

V: TRBV20-1
D: NA
size: NA
J: TRBJ1-1
CDR3: CSAGRGVETEAFF
DNA: TGCAGTGCTGGCCGAGGGGTGGAGACTGAAGCTTTCTTT

V: TRBV11-3
D: NA
size: few
J: TRBJ2-5
CDR3: CASSLVVGTKQETQYF
DNA: TGTGCCAGCAGCTTAGTGGTCGGGACAAAACAAGAGACCCAGTACTTC

V: TRBV7-9
D: NA
size: NA
J: TRBJ1-5
CDR3: CASSLASRVDQPQHF
DNA: TGTGCCAGCAGCTTGGCTTCTCGGGTCGATCAGCCCCAGCATTTT

V: TRBV19
D: NA
size: many
J: TRBJ2-5
CDR3: CASSGVQGRGETQYF
DNA: TGTGCCAGTAGTGGGGTTCAGGGGCGGGGGGAGACCCAGTACTTC

V: TRBV29-1
D: NA
size: NA
J: TRBJ1-6
CDR3: CSVAVGNRSPLHF
DNA: TGCAGCGTTGCTGTGGGTAATCGTTCACCCCTCCACTTT

V: TRBV28
D: TRBD2
size: NA
J: TRBJ2-2
CDR3: CASSLSGTSAGELFF
DNA: TGTGCCAGCAGTTTATCGGGCACTAGCGCCGGGGAGCTGTTTTTT

V: TRBV6-1
D: NA
size: NA
J: TRBJ2-7
CDR3: CASSRTSLNEQYF
DNA: TGTGCCAGCAGCCGGACCTCGTTGAACGAGCAGTACTTC

V: TRBV5-1
D: TRBD1
size: NA
J: TRBJ2-7
CDR3: CASSLYAGTGGSVYEQYF
DNA: TGCGCCAGCAGCTTGTATGCAGGGACAGGAGGGAGTGTATACGAGCAGTACTTC

V: TRBV2
D: TRBD2
size: many
J: TRBJ2-2
CDR3: CASKGGLANTGELFF
DNA: TGTGCCAGCAAGGGGGGACTAGCTAACACCGGGGAGCTGTTTTTT

V: TRBV29-1
D: NA
size: many
J: TRBJ1-1
CDR3: CSVGEGEAFF
DNA: TGCAGCGTTGGGGAGGGTGAAGCTTTCTTT

V: TRBV7-2
D: NA
size: many
J: TRBJ2-6
CDR3: CASSAQWGVLAGANVLTF
DNA: TGTGCCAGCAGCGCACAGTGGGGGGTCTTGGCTGGGGCCAACGTCCTGACTTTC

V: TRBV7-3
D: NA
size: many
J: TRBJ2-2
CDR3: CASSYKSGGTGELFF
DNA: TGTGCCAGCAGCTATAAGAGTGGGGGCACCGGGGAGCTGTTTTTT

V: TRBV27
D: NA
size: many
J: TRBJ1-6
CDR3: CATSDRRYNSPLHF
DNA: TGTGCCACCTCCGACAGGCGTTATAATTCACCCCTCCACTTT

V: TRBV7-9
D: NA
size: NA
J: TRBJ1-1
CDR3: CASSLPPGGADTEAFF
DNA: TGTGCCAGCAGCTTACCCCCGGGGGGCGCGGACACTGAAGCTTTCTTT

V: TRBV2
D: NA
size: many
J: TRBJ1-5
CDR3: CASDNPGQPQHF
DNA: TGTGCCAGCGATAATCCAGGACAGCCCCAGCATTTT

V: TRBV4-2
D: TRBD1
size: many
J: TRBJ1-1
CDR3: CASSHTGGSNTEAFF
DNA: TGTGCCAGCAGCCACACAGGGGGATCGAACACTGAAGCTTTCTTT

V: TRBV4-2
D: NA
size: many
J: TRBJ1-6
CDR3: CASSQKLGENNSPLHF
DNA: TGTGCCAGCAGCCAAAAGCTAGGGGAAAATAATTCACCCCTCCACTTT

V: TRBV7-8
D: TRBD1
size: many
J: TRBJ1-2
CDR3: CASSRDRGQTNYGYTF
DNA: TGTGCCAGCAGCCGAGACAGGGGACAGACTAACTATGGCTACACCTTC

V: TRBV7-3
D: NA
size: many
J: TRBJ2-2
CDR3: CASRQTNTGELFF
DNA: TGTGCCAGCAGACAGACGAACACCGGGGAGCTGTTTTTT

V: TRBV20-1
D: NA
size: many
J: TRBJ1-1
CDR3: CSAGGLWRTEAFF
DNA: TGCAGTGCTGGTGGGTTATGGAGGACTGAAGCTTTCTTT

V: TRBV15
D: TRBD2
size: NA
J: TRBJ2-5
CDR3: CATSSNRLAGEETQYF
DNA: TGTGCCACCAGCAGTAACCGACTAGCGGGGGAAGAGACCCAGTACTTC

V: TRBV19
D: NA
size: NA
J: TRBJ2-7
CDR3: CAASGTRDYEQYF
DNA: TGTGCCGCATCCGGGACACGAGACTACGAGCAGTACTTC

V: TRBV11-2
D: NA
size: few
J: TRBJ1-4
CDR3: CASSPSGVWQTNEKLFF
DNA: TGTGCCAGCAGCCCATCGGGGGTCTGGCAAACTAATGAAAAACTGTTTTTT

V: TRBV5-4
D: NA
size: many
J: TRBJ2-5
CDR3: CASSLGDGGRETQYF
DNA: TGTGCCAGCAGCTTGGGGGACGGGGGCCGTGAGACCCAGTACTTC

V: TRBV5-1
D: NA
size: few
J: TRBJ2-3
CDR3: CASSLGGEGDTQYF
DNA: TGCGCCAGCAGCTTAGGAGGGGAAGGAGATACGCAGTATTTT

V: TRBV30
D: NA
size: NA
J: TRBJ2-5
CDR3: CAWSAYVNRETQYF
DNA: TGTGCCTGGAGTGCGTACGTCAACAGGGAGACTCAGTACTTC

V: TRBV10-3
D: TRBD2
size: NA
J: TRBJ2-1
CDR3: CAISAEAGGYNEQFF
DNA: TGTGCCATCAGCGCCGAAGCGGGAGGTTACAATGAGCAGTTCTTC

V: TRBV27
D: NA
size: NA
J: TRBJ2-5
CDR3: CASRPGHRETQYF
DNA: TGTGCCAGCAGGCCAGGACATCGAGAGACCCAGTACTTC

V: TRBV5-6
D: TRBD2
size: many
J: TRBJ2-7
CDR3: CASSKGLAGARYEQYF
DNA: TGTGCCAGCAGCAAAGGACTAGCGGGAGCTCGGTACGAGCAGTACTTC

V: TRBV7-9
D: NA
size: many
J: TRBJ1-4
CDR3: CASSSQHHATNEKLFF
DNA: TGTGCCAGCAGCTCGCAACACCATGCAACTAATGAAAAACTGTTTTTT

V: TRBV7-9
D: TRBD2
size: many
J: TRBJ2-7
CDR3: CASSLSGLAGNYEQYF
DNA: TGTGCCAGCAGCCTCTCGGGGCTAGCGGGCAACTACGAGCAGTACTTC

V: TRBV7-2
D: NA
size: many
J: TRBJ2-2
CDR3: CASSLDLTGELFF
DNA: TGTGCCAGCAGCTTAGATCTCACCGGGGAGCTGTTTTTT

V: TRBV29-1
D: TRBD1
size: many
J: TRBJ2-5
CDR3: CSVRGAGGVQETQYF
DNA: TGCAGCGTCCGAGGGGCAGGGGGAGTTCAAGAGACCCAGTACTTC